Given below is one TCR beta chain in context. The protocol was immunoSEQ multiplex PCR, while the TCRdb copy is restricted to in-frame clones and leaves out a portion. The sample yields roughly 200,000 clones, approximately 83% seen once. This sample is drawn from a study of blood T cell repertoires in COVID-19. CDR1 is MNHEY, CDR2 SMNVEV, per germline (reference sequence). V shed 2 bases and J shed 3 bases, with 10 bases lying between them. The CDR3 spans 15 residues. Material for sequencing was PBMCs or T cells enriched from blood (not recorded which). The sequence was obtained from a woman aged 40 to 50 with acute COVID-19. The rearrangement joins TRBV27 to TRBJ2-2; D is ambiguous. The CDR3 sequence: CASSLVSTYTGELFF. DNA for the CDR3: TGTGCCAGCAGTTTAGTTTCCACTTACACCGGGGAGCTGTTTTTT.